Following are 7 T cell receptor beta chains from one sample sequenced in a study of shared clonotypes between healthy human individuals. CD45RO negativity and positive selection for CCR7 defined naive CD8 cells, a population that excluded terminally differentiated effector memory CD45RA+ cells. Sequencing was performed with immunoSEQ multiplex PCR; in TCRdb, only in-frame clones are kept and a portion is missing. The sample gives 700,000 to 950,000 clones, approximately 96% of which show up once; less than 0.25% is in the top ten. Sequencing was done on a sample of naive CD8+ T cells sorted from blood. These TCRs come from a man younger than 40 in good health.

The DNA of the CDR3 is TGTGCCAGCAGTTTACTGGGAATCGGTCAGCCCCAGCATTTT. The encoded protein is CASSLLGIGQPQHF. The chain carries TRBV27 and TRBJ1-5, with unresolved D. The V gene's germline CDR1 is MNHEY and CDR2 SMNVEV (reference sequence). V was shortened by 2 bases and J by 6 bases, with 11 bases between the two germline ends. CDR3 size: 14 residues.

The J gene is TRBJ2-1, the V gene TRBV6-5, with D unresolved. Trimming cost V 11 bases and J 3 bases, with 8 bases left between them. The CDR3 length is 11 residues. Germline V gene lookup returns CDR1 MNHEY and CDR2 SVGAGI. The CDR3 protein is CACRSYNEQFF. Here the CDR3 DNA reads TGTGCCTGCCGGAGCTACAATGAGCAGTTCTTC.

The V and J genes are TRBV27 and TRBJ2-1; 9 nucleotides line up with TRBD2. Trimming at V came to 5 bases and at J to 7 bases, leaving 9 bases not matched to a gene. CDR3 length: 15 amino acids. The germline V gene has CDR1 MNHEY and CDR2 SMNVEV (reference sequence). The CDR3 bases are TGTGCCAGCAGTCCTCGAGCGGGAGGTCCGAATGAGCAGTTCTTC. Residues: CASSPRAGGPNEQFF.

V usage is TRBV29-1 and J usage is TRBJ2-7, with D possibly TRBD2 on 5 matching bases. CDR3 length: 17 amino acids. Germline values: CDR1 SQVTM, CDR2 ANQGSEA. With 6 bases removed from V and 0 bases from J, the gap between germline ends came to 24 bases. The CDR3 loop reads CSVNLWEPGRSSYEQYF. CDR3 nucleotides: TGCAGCGTCAATCTGTGGGAGCCGGGCCGCAGCTCCTACGAGCAGTACTTC.

The V call is TRBV7-9, the J call TRBJ2-3; no firm D call. The V and J ends lost 0 bases and 0 bases respectively, with 16 bases between them. The CDR3 has 18 amino acids. Germline V gives CDR1 SEHNR, CDR2 FQNEAQ (reference sequence). The CDR3 DNA is TGTGCCAGCAGCTTAGCAGAGCTAGACTTAGTTAGCACAGATACGCAGTATTTT. Translating gives CASSLAELDLVSTDTQYF.

V gene TRBV7-2 combines with J gene TRBJ2-7, with 7 bases that match TRBD2. This CDR3 has 16 amino acids. Looked up from germline, CDR1 is SGHTA and CDR2 is FQGNSA. J was trimmed by 4 bases and V by 4 bases; bases with no gene match: 13. The CDR3 protein is CASSSGPSGKIYEQYF. Here the CDR3 DNA reads TGTGCCAGCAGCTCAGGACCAAGCGGGAAGATATACGAGCAGTACTTC.

Details on this clone: At the DNA level, this CDR3 is encoded by other sequences in the same sample as well. The chain is built from TRBV7-9 and TRBJ1-5; no reliable D call. CDR3 length equals 12 residues. Looked up from germline, CDR1 is SEHNR and CDR2 is FQNEAQ (reference sequence). Trimming cost V 1 base and J 7 bases, with 5 bases left between them. The CDR3 loop reads CASSLGDQPQHF. CDR3 sequence (DNA): TGTGCCAGCAGCTTAGGCGACCAGCCCCAGCATTTT.